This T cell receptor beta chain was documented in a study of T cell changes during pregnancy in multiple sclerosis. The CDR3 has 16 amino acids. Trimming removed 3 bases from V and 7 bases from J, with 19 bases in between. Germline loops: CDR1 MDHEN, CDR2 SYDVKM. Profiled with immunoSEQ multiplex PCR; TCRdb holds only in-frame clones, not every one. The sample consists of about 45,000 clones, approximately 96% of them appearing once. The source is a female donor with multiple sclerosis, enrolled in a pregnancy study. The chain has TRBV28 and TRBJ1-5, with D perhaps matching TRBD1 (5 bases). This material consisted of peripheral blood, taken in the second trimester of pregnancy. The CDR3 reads CASSLGGWAGRQPQHF. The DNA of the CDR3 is TGTGCCAGCAGTTTGGGCGGTTGGGCAGGGAGGCAGCCCCAGCATTTT.